The sequence of this T cell receptor beta chain was determined in a study of response to subunit inactivated influenza vaccine. Study-level results: Authors suggested each seasonal influenza vaccination recruits few new T cells.

Germline V CDR1 and CDR2: SQVTM, ANQGSEA. The CDR3 sequence is 12 residues long. V dropped 4 bases and J dropped 1 base, with 5 bases sitting between them. Only a few counts were recorded for this clonotype. Its target is unknown. TCRdb reanalysed the RT-PCR reads using MiXCR and keeps one entry per CDR3 protein. The sample lists 500,000 or so distinct CDR3 sequences, 16% occurring once. This TCR derives from a man aged 50 to 75 who received an inactivated influenza vaccine. Sequencing used CD4+ T cells sorted from PBMCs, obtained around 25 months after vaccination. V is TRBV29-1 and J is TRBJ1-5, with unresolved D. CDR3 bases: TGCAGCGTTGCTGGAAGCAATCAGCCCCAGCATTTT. It translates to CSVAGSNQPQHF.